This TCR beta chain was sequenced during a study of blood T cell repertoires in COVID-19. For the study at large: The United States, Italy and Spain supplied acute and convalescent COVID-19 samples. PBMCs, B-cell-depleted T cells, or T cells provided the cDNA or gDNA that made up the material.

The germline CDR1 and CDR2 sequences are SQVTM and ANQGSEA. The CDR3 runs 15 residues. The V segment lost 3 bases and the J segment 4 bases; nucleotides outside the gene matches: 7. As originally analysed: Reference gene primer amplification in the assay estimated nucleated cell counts. Clones were sequenced by immunoSEQ multiplex PCR, and TCRdb holds only the in-frame ones, with some missing. That table gives V, J and clone size, and the DNA gave D and trimming. This table holds tens of thousands of clones, roughly 82% found once. The sequence was obtained from a woman aged 55 to 70 with acute or convalescent COVID-19. The chain combines TRBV29-1 with TRBJ1-1; 11 bases map to TRBD1. Material: peripheral blood. The CDR3 DNA reads as TGCAGCGTTGAGGGACAGGGGGTGGGACGCACTGAAGCTTTCTTT. It specifies CSVEGQGVGRTEAFF.